This is a list of T cell receptor beta chains from one sample in a study of blood T cell repertoires in COVID-19. Some clones are missing from TCRdb's copy, which holds only in-frame ones; the method was immunoSEQ multiplex PCR. The profile shows roughly 63,000 clones, approximately 88% of them singletons. Sequencing was performed on peripheral blood. The receptors were sampled from a human donor in a cohort sampled during active COVID-19. Each CDR3 is given with its conserved first and last residue. D genes are given only for firm matches. The size of a clone is reported for some rows only, either as once, few or many, or as a class for expanded clones.

CDR3aa: CASLENRNTDTQYF
CDR3nt: TGTGCCAGCTTGGAGAATAGGAACACAGATACGCAGTATTTT
d_gene: NA
v_gene: TRBV2
abundance: NA
len: 14
j_gene: TRBJ2-3

CDR3aa: CSASLIARGTDTQYF
CDR3nt: TGCAGTGCTAGTCTCATCGCCAGGGGGACAGATACGCAGTATTTT
d_gene: TRBD1
v_gene: TRBV20-1
abundance: NA
len: 15
j_gene: TRBJ2-3

CDR3aa: CSVPAPGQVSYEQYF
CDR3nt: TGCAGCGTCCCAGCACCGGGACAGGTCTCCTACGAGCAGTACTTC
d_gene: TRBD1
v_gene: TRBV29-1
abundance: NA
len: 15
j_gene: TRBJ2-7

CDR3aa: CASSPTGGGHSNQPQHF
CDR3nt: TGTGCCAGCAGCCCGACAGGAGGAGGCCATAGCAATCAGCCCCAGCATTTT
d_gene: NA
v_gene: TRBV27
abundance: NA
len: 17
j_gene: TRBJ1-5

CDR3aa: CASSRGGSSYNEQFF
CDR3nt: TGTGCCAGCAGCCGGGGGGGCAGCTCCTACAATGAGCAGTTCTTC
d_gene: TRBD2
v_gene: TRBV11-2
abundance: NA
len: 15
j_gene: TRBJ2-1

CDR3aa: CASSSSAAGANVLTF
CDR3nt: TGTGCCAGCAGTTCCAGTGCGGCTGGGGCCAACGTCCTGACTTTC
d_gene: NA
v_gene: TRBV6-5
abundance: NA
len: 15
j_gene: TRBJ2-6

CDR3aa: CASSELDRGPYEQYF
CDR3nt: TGTGCCAGCAGTGAACTAGACAGGGGACCCTACGAGCAGTACTTC
d_gene: TRBD1
v_gene: TRBV25-1
abundance: NA
len: 15
j_gene: TRBJ2-7

CDR3aa: CASSLGPGSNQPQHF
CDR3nt: TGTGCCAGCAGTTTAGGCCCGGGGAGCAATCAGCCCCAGCATTTT
d_gene: NA
v_gene: TRBV6-2/TRBV6-3
abundance: NA
len: 15
j_gene: TRBJ1-5

CDR3aa: CASSRGSGRADETQYF
CDR3nt: TGCGCCAGCAGCCGAGGTAGCGGGAGGGCGGATGAGACCCAGTACTTC
d_gene: TRBD2
v_gene: TRBV4-1
abundance: NA
len: 16
j_gene: TRBJ2-5

CDR3aa: CASSQNSGRVTDTQYF
CDR3nt: TGCGCCAGCAGCCAAAATAGCGGGAGGGTCACAGATACGCAGTATTTT
d_gene: TRBD2
v_gene: TRBV4-3
abundance: NA
len: 16
j_gene: TRBJ2-3

CDR3aa: CASSYGGTGIYGYTF
CDR3nt: TGTGCCAGCAGTTACGGCGGGACAGGGATCTATGGCTACACCTTC
d_gene: TRBD1
v_gene: TRBV28
abundance: NA
len: 15
j_gene: TRBJ1-2

CDR3aa: CASSYLAGGYNEQFF
CDR3nt: TGTGCCAGCAGTTACCTAGCGGGGGGCTACAATGAGCAGTTCTTC
d_gene: TRBD2
v_gene: TRBV6-5
abundance: NA
len: 15
j_gene: TRBJ2-1

CDR3aa: CASSEQGNGYTF
CDR3nt: TGTGCCAGCAGCGAACAGGGGAATGGCTACACCTTC
d_gene: TRBD1
v_gene: TRBV2
abundance: once
len: 12
j_gene: TRBJ1-2

CDR3aa: CATSEDEGAGETQYF
CDR3nt: TGTGCCACCAGTGAGGATGAGGGGGCAGGGGAGACCCAGTACTTC
d_gene: TRBD1
v_gene: TRBV24-1
abundance: NA
len: 15
j_gene: TRBJ2-5

CDR3aa: CASSRELTEAFF
CDR3nt: TGTGCCAGCAGCAGGGAACTCACTGAAGCTTTCTTT
d_gene: NA
v_gene: TRBV2
abundance: NA
len: 12
j_gene: TRBJ1-1

CDR3aa: CASRRGISGNTIYF
CDR3nt: TGTGCCAGCCGCCGGGGAATCTCTGGAAACACCATATATTTT
d_gene: NA
v_gene: TRBV28
abundance: NA
len: 14
j_gene: TRBJ1-3

CDR3aa: CASSEYGGSTEAFF
CDR3nt: TGTGCCAGCAGTGAATACGGGGGTAGTACTGAAGCTTTCTTT
d_gene: NA
v_gene: TRBV25-1
abundance: NA
len: 14
j_gene: TRBJ1-1

CDR3aa: CASSESEGLRTYEQYF
CDR3nt: TGTGCCAGCAGTGAATCAGAGGGACTCAGGACCTACGAGCAGTACTTC
d_gene: NA
v_gene: TRBV25-1
abundance: NA
len: 16
j_gene: TRBJ2-7

CDR3aa: CAWSAQVSPLHF
CDR3nt: TGTGCCTGGAGTGCGCAGGTTTCACCCCTCCACTTT
d_gene: NA
v_gene: TRBV30
abundance: few
len: 12
j_gene: TRBJ1-6

CDR3aa: CASSYYSPSSGNTIYF
CDR3nt: TGTGCCAGCAGTTACTATAGCCCCTCCTCTGGAAACACCATATATTTT
d_gene: NA
v_gene: TRBV6-5
abundance: few
len: 16
j_gene: TRBJ1-3

CDR3aa: CAVGQGNTEAFF
CDR3nt: TGTGCCGTGGGACAGGGAAACACTGAAGCTTTCTTT
d_gene: TRBD1
v_gene: TRBV27
abundance: NA
len: 12
j_gene: TRBJ1-1

CDR3aa: CASRAGVYGYTF
CDR3nt: TGTGCCAGCAGAGCAGGGGTCTATGGCTACACCTTC
d_gene: NA
v_gene: TRBV2
abundance: NA
len: 12
j_gene: TRBJ1-2

CDR3aa: CASTHPSDSSSEAFF
CDR3nt: TGTGCCAGTACCCATCCTTCGGACAGCTCTTCTGAAGCTTTCTTT
d_gene: NA
v_gene: TRBV19
abundance: NA
len: 15
j_gene: TRBJ1-1

CDR3aa: CASSLGGTGRDYGYTF
CDR3nt: TGTGCCAGCAGCTTGGGCGGGACAGGGCGAGACTATGGCTACACCTTC
d_gene: TRBD1
v_gene: TRBV5-6
abundance: NA
len: 16
j_gene: TRBJ1-2

CDR3aa: CASSAQGQGSRHEQYF
CDR3nt: TGTGCCAGCAGCGCCCAGGGACAGGGAAGTAGGCACGAGCAGTACTTC
d_gene: TRBD1
v_gene: TRBV13
abundance: NA
len: 16
j_gene: TRBJ2-7

CDR3aa: CASSPGRGWDRAATTEAFF
CDR3nt: TGTGCCAGCAGCCCCGGTCGGGGGTGGGACAGGGCTGCTACCACTGAAGCTTTCTTT
d_gene: TRBD1
v_gene: TRBV11-2
abundance: NA
len: 19
j_gene: TRBJ1-1

CDR3aa: CASSSPGLTSGNTIYF
CDR3nt: TGTGCCAGCAGTTCACCAGGGCTTACCTCTGGAAACACCATATATTTT
d_gene: NA
v_gene: TRBV28
abundance: NA
len: 16
j_gene: TRBJ1-3

CDR3aa: CATDRVQDTQYF
CDR3nt: TGTGCCACAGACAGGGTCCAGGATACGCAGTATTTT
d_gene: TRBD1
v_gene: TRBV28
abundance: NA
len: 12
j_gene: TRBJ2-3

CDR3aa: CASESGTSGGRNEQFF
CDR3nt: TGTGCCAGTGAGTCCGGGACTAGCGGGGGCCGGAATGAGCAGTTCTTC
d_gene: TRBD2
v_gene: TRBV11-3
abundance: NA
len: 16
j_gene: TRBJ2-1

CDR3aa: CASSPPQISPMNTEAFF
CDR3nt: TGTGCCAGCTCACCACCGCAGATCTCACCCATGAACACTGAAGCTTTCTTT
d_gene: NA
v_gene: TRBV18
abundance: NA
len: 17
j_gene: TRBJ1-1

CDR3aa: CASSLGVGGYTF
CDR3nt: TGTGCCAGCAGTTTGGGCGTGGGTGGCTACACCTTC
d_gene: NA
v_gene: TRBV12-3/TRBV12-4
abundance: NA
len: 12
j_gene: TRBJ1-2

CDR3aa: CASRPRGGGETQYF
CDR3nt: TGTGCCAGCAGGCCCAGAGGTGGAGGGGAGACCCAGTACTTC
d_gene: NA
v_gene: TRBV27
abundance: NA
len: 14
j_gene: TRBJ2-5

CDR3aa: CAWNPRSRSDEQFF
CDR3nt: TGTGCCTGGAACCCTCGATCTAGGAGTGATGAGCAGTTCTTC
d_gene: NA
v_gene: TRBV30
abundance: once
len: 14
j_gene: TRBJ2-1

CDR3aa: CASSLQGALNTEAFF
CDR3nt: TGTGCCAGCAGTTTACAGGGGGCGTTGAACACTGAAGCTTTCTTT
d_gene: TRBD1
v_gene: TRBV6-2/TRBV6-3
abundance: NA
len: 15
j_gene: TRBJ1-1

CDR3aa: CASSPGTSDYYNEQFF
CDR3nt: TGTGCCAGCAGCCCTGGGACTAGCGACTACTACAATGAGCAGTTCTTC
d_gene: TRBD2
v_gene: TRBV7-9
abundance: NA
len: 16
j_gene: TRBJ2-1

CDR3aa: CASSHPTSGSDNEQFF
CDR3nt: TGTGCCAGCAGCCACCCCACTAGCGGGAGCGACAATGAGCAGTTCTTC
d_gene: TRBD2
v_gene: TRBV4-2
abundance: NA
len: 16
j_gene: TRBJ2-1

CDR3aa: CASSAGSSQPQHF
CDR3nt: TGTGCCAGCAGTGCAGGGTCGAGTCAGCCCCAGCATTTT
d_gene: NA
v_gene: TRBV12-3/TRBV12-4
abundance: NA
len: 13
j_gene: TRBJ1-5

CDR3aa: CATSALRGNSYNEQFF
CDR3nt: TGTGCCACCAGTGCCCTTAGGGGTAATTCCTACAATGAGCAGTTCTTC
d_gene: NA
v_gene: TRBV24-1
abundance: once
len: 16
j_gene: TRBJ2-1

CDR3aa: CASSFGGALNTEAFF
CDR3nt: TGTGCCAGCAGCTTTGGCGGGGCTTTGAACACTGAAGCTTTCTTT
d_gene: NA
v_gene: TRBV7-8
abundance: NA
len: 15
j_gene: TRBJ1-1

CDR3aa: CASSYIPATNEKLFF
CDR3nt: TGTGCCAGCAGTTATATACCAGCAACTAATGAAAAACTGTTTTTT
d_gene: NA
v_gene: TRBV6-6
abundance: NA
len: 15
j_gene: TRBJ1-4

CDR3aa: CAIRGTANTGELFF
CDR3nt: TGTGCCATCAGAGGGACAGCTAACACCGGGGAGCTGTTTTTT
d_gene: TRBD1
v_gene: TRBV10-3
abundance: once
len: 14
j_gene: TRBJ2-2

CDR3aa: CASSQISGQSYGYTF
CDR3nt: TGTGCCAGCAGCCAGATCTCGGGACAAAGCTATGGCTACACCTTC
d_gene: NA
v_gene: TRBV3-1/TRBV3-2
abundance: NA
len: 15
j_gene: TRBJ1-2

CDR3aa: CASSDGTVLEAFF
CDR3nt: TGTGCCAGCAGCGACGGGACAGTGCTAGAAGCTTTCTTT
d_gene: TRBD1
v_gene: TRBV28
abundance: NA
len: 13
j_gene: TRBJ1-1

CDR3aa: CASSQTGGTGVSEQFF
CDR3nt: TGTGCCAGTAGCCAAACCGGGGGGACAGGGGTAAGCGAGCAGTTCTTC
d_gene: TRBD1
v_gene: TRBV19
abundance: NA
len: 16
j_gene: TRBJ2-1

CDR3aa: CASRMDGGGYYGYTF
CDR3nt: TGTGCCAGCCGAATGGATGGAGGCGGCTACTATGGCTACACCTTC
d_gene: NA
v_gene: TRBV27
abundance: NA
len: 15
j_gene: TRBJ1-2

CDR3aa: CASSDGTAFEAFF
CDR3nt: TGTGCCAGCAGTGACGGGACAGCCTTTGAAGCTTTCTTT
d_gene: TRBD1
v_gene: TRBV6-4
abundance: NA
len: 13
j_gene: TRBJ1-1

CDR3aa: CASRQGRTEAFF
CDR3nt: TGTGCCAGTAGGCAGGGCCGGACTGAAGCTTTCTTT
d_gene: NA
v_gene: TRBV19
abundance: NA
len: 12
j_gene: TRBJ1-1

CDR3aa: CASMVEGAPGPYEQYF
CDR3nt: TGTGCCAGCATGGTGGAGGGGGCCCCTGGGCCCTACGAGCAGTACTTC
d_gene: NA
v_gene: TRBV28
abundance: NA
len: 16
j_gene: TRBJ2-7